The clone carrying this T cell receptor (beta chain) was counted many times. Its specificity is unknown. The CDR3 runs to 13 residues. The V end was cut by 0 bases, the J end by 8 bases, with 8 bases between. Germline V gives CDR1 SEHNR, CDR2 FQNEAQ (reference sequence). The source of the sample is a study of T-cell memory formation after mild COVID-19. Study in general: TCR clustering was largely donor specific. Points from the study as a whole: Day 15 to 85 contractors were CD4/CD8 balanced; later expanders leaned CD4+.

TCR alpha and TCR beta cDNA libraries carrying sample barcodes and UMIs were produced by 5'RACE using constant-segment primers. TCRdb called the 5' RACE reads again in MiXCR, with one record for every CDR3 protein. The sample has fewer than 700,000 distinct CDR3 sequences; approximately 18% are singletons. The sequencing input was PBMCs or a T cell subset sorted from them (not recorded which). The chain links TRBV7-9 to TRBJ2-1; possibly TRBD2 for D (5 bases). The TCR comes from an adult woman who had mild COVID-19 (a few samples of this study predate the infection). Cell type and time point are not known. CDR3 region: CASSLAGIDEQFF. As DNA, the CDR3 is TGTGCCAGCAGCTTAGCCGGGATTGATGAGCAGTTCTTC.